The sequence of this T cell receptor beta chain was determined in a study of blood T cell repertoires in COVID-19. Study-level background: The analysed material was cDNA or gDNA that came from T cells, B-cell-depleted T cells, or PBMCs.

In this sample, this clone turned up a few times. This CDR3 spans 15 amino acids. From germline, CDR1 is SGHNT and CDR2 YYREEE (reference sequence). The junction had 6 bases not matched to a gene; V was cut back by 4 bases and J by 5 bases. Assay used: immunoSEQ multiplex PCR; TCRdb lists only in-frame clones, some missing. Here the sample spans over 60,000 clones, roughly 79% being singletons. The chain recombines TRBV5-4 with TRBJ2-3; 11 bases fit TRBD1. The sequenced sample was peripheral blood. The TCR comes from a human donor in a cohort sampled during active COVID-19. CDR3 loop: CASSPRGQGGDTQYF. CDR3 nucleotides: TGTGCCAGCAGCCCGAGGGGACAGGGGGGAGATACGCAGTATTTT.